The 21 T cell receptor beta chains below come from one sample, sequenced in a study of OX40 agonist ivuxolimab in advanced cancers. Method: immunoSEQ multiplex PCR; TCRdb's copy keeps in-frame clones and lacks some. Among 60,000 to 95,000 clones listed, 85% were seen once. The material was CD4+ or CD8+ T cells sorted from blood, obtained in a trial of the OX40 agonist ivuxolimab. The receptors derive from an adult with an advanced solid tumor such as melanoma, head and neck, liver or kidney cancer.

This clone was recorded once. The rearrangement joins TRBV11-2 to TRBJ2-3; no definite D call. Trimming pared 4 bases from V and 4 bases from J, leaving 12 bases between. The CDR3 spans 14 residues. The germline CDR1 and CDR2 sequences are SGHAT and FQNNGV. The CDR3 region is CASSSLVDPDTQYF. CDR3 DNA sequence: TGTGCCAGCAGCTCCTTAGTCGATCCAGATACGCAGTATTTT.

The J gene is TRBJ1-6, the V gene TRBV7-2, with D uncertain. Germline CDR1 reads SGHTA; CDR2 reads FQGNSA. V dropped 8 bases and J dropped 0 bases, with 11 bases sitting between them. The CDR3 has 15 amino acids. The CDR3 loop is CASSEVSSYNSPLHF. The CDR3 DNA follows: TGTGCCAGCTCAGAGGTCAGCTCCTATAATTCACCCCTCCACTTT. The full variable domain, in which reference TRBV7-2 and TRBJ1-6 provide the parts outside the CDR3, is GAGVSQSPSNKVTEKGKDVELRCDPISGHTALYWYRQSLGQGLEFLIYFQGNSAPDKSGLPSDRFSAERTGGSVSTLTIQRTQQEDSAVYLCASSEVSSYNSPLHFGNGTRLTVT.

The sample holds one count of this clone. The chain carries TRBV7-3 and TRBJ2-3; 15 positions agree with TRBD2. Germline trimming cut 5 bases from V and 0 bases from J; bases unmatched to any gene: 9. Germline CDR1 and CDR2: SGHTA and FQGTGA. CDR3 length: 19 amino acids. This CDR3 reads CASSPGLAGGRGSTDTQYF. The CDR3 DNA follows: TGTGCCAGCAGCCCGGGACTAGCGGGGGGCCGGGGAAGCACAGATACGCAGTATTTT.

This chain joins TRBV6-1 and TRBJ1-2; D not certain. Trimming pared 2 bases from V and 2 bases from J, leaving 0 bases between. The CDR3 contains 11 residues. Germline-derived CDR1 and CDR2 are MNHNS and SASEGT. CDR3 sequence reads: CASSENYGYTF. The CDR3 DNA is TGTGCCAGCAGTGAAAACTATGGCTACACCTTC.

This chain links TRBV18 with TRBJ1-3, with D perhaps matching TRBD1 (5 bases). V was shortened by 5 bases and J by 0 bases, with 11 bases between the two germline ends. There are 15 residues in the CDR3. Germline values: CDR1 KGHSH, CDR2 LQKENI. Here the CDR3 DNA reads TGTGCCAGCTCATTGACAGAGAGCTCTGGAAACACCATATATTTT. It encodes CASSLTESSGNTIYF. The full variable domain, rest sourced from reference TRBV18 and TRBJ1-3, is NAGVMQNPRHLVRRRGQEARLRCSPMKGHSHVYWYRQLPEEGLKFMVYLQKENIIDESGMPKERFSAEFPKEGPSILRIQQVVRGDSAAYFCASSLTESSGNTIYFGEGSWLTVV.

This rearrangement joins TRBV5-4 to TRBJ1-1, with D possibly matching TRBD1 (6 bases). Germline V gene sequence: CDR1 SGHNT, CDR2 YYREEE (reference sequence). Trimming removed 1 base at V and 1 base at J, with 11 bases between. The CDR3 length is 15 residues. This chain's CDR3 is CASSLQTGRNTEAFF. The DNA of the CDR3 is TGTGCCAGCAGCTTGCAGACAGGAAGGAACACTGAAGCTTTCTTT.

This chain links TRBV29-1 with TRBJ2-5; 7 bases are a match to TRBD1. The V segment lost 2 bases and the J segment 1 base; nucleotides outside the gene matches: 7. The CDR3 extends over 15 amino acids. Looked up from germline, CDR1 is SQVTM and CDR2 is ANQGSEA. CDR3 coding DNA: TGCAGCGTTGAATCTCGACGGACAGGCCAAGAGACCCAGTACTTC. Translation: CSVESRRTGQETQYF.

Details on this clone: Additional DNA sequences in this sample encode the identical CDR3. The CDR3 spells CASSYTDTQYF. CDR3 sequence (DNA): TGTGCCAGCAGTTATACAGATACGCAGTATTTT. V gene TRBV2 combines with J gene TRBJ2-3; D is unclear. V shed 5 bases and J shed 3 bases, with 3 bases lying between them. Germline V gene lookup returns CDR1 SNHLY and CDR2 FYNNEI. CDR3 length: 11 residues.

This clone turned up a few times. The rearrangement joins TRBV27 to TRBJ2-1; D is unresolved. The V and J ends lost 1 base and 0 bases respectively, with 7 bases between them. CDR3 size: 15 residues. CDR1 is MNHEY and CDR2 is SMNVEV in the germline V gene (reference sequence). CDR3 amino acids: CASSLLAYSYNEQFF. The CDR3 nucleotides read TGTGCCAGCAGTTTATTGGCGTACTCCTACAATGAGCAGTTCTTC.

The CDR3 DNA reads TGTGCCAGCAGTCGCCGACAGGGGTCTGGCTACACCTTC. The encoded protein is CASSRRQGSGYTF. The chain has TRBV7-8 and TRBJ1-2; 8 bases agree with TRBD1. Germline V gives CDR1 SGHVS, CDR2 FQNEAQ. The V and J ends lost 6 bases and 7 bases, in that order; junction bases with no gene match: 7. The CDR3 covers 13 residues.

V and J are TRBV5-1 and TRBJ2-2; D perhaps matches TRBD1 (6 bases). In germline, CDR1 is SGHRS, CDR2 YFSETQ. This CDR3 region has 17 residues. V lost 5 bases and J lost 0, with 17 bases in between. CDR3 nucleotides: TGCGCCAGCAGTTCGAAAACAGGGACCGCGAACACCGGGGAGCTGTTTTTT. It translates to CASSSKTGTANTGELFF.

This clone was detected only once. The CDR3 coding sequence is TGTGCCAGCAGCGGAGGGGTAGCGGGGGAACCAAAAAACATTCAGTACTTC. Protein: CASSGGVAGEPKNIQYF. The V gene is TRBV4-2, the J gene TRBJ2-4; TRBD2 matches 9 bases. Looked up from germline, CDR1 is LGHNA and CDR2 is YNFKEQ. There are 17 residues in the CDR3. Trimming cost V 5 bases and J 4 bases; bases outside gene matches: 12.

The chain couples TRBV7-2 to TRBJ2-4; 9 bases match TRBD1. There are 14 residues in the CDR3. CDR1 is SGHTA, CDR2 FQGNSA, per germline. J gave up 10 bases and V 3 bases, and 7 bases lay outside the gene matches. The CDR3 is CASSFRMDRGIQYF. The CDR3 bases are TGTGCCAGCAGCTTTAGAATGGACAGGGGAATTCAGTACTTC.

The CDR3 nucleotides read TGCGCCAGCAGCCTCCAACCGGGACAGGGGGACGAGCAGTACTTC. This sequence encodes CASSLQPGQGDEQYF. The chain is built from TRBV4-1 and TRBJ2-7, with 11 bases matching TRBD1. The CDR3 covers 15 residues. Germline-derived CDR1 and CDR2 are MGHRA and YSYEKL. The J segment lost 5 bases and the V segment lost 4 bases, leaving 7 bases of the junction unmatched.

The V call is TRBV5-1, the J call TRBJ2-5; 10 bases match TRBD1. CDR1 and CDR2 from the germline V gene are SGHRS and YFSETQ. Losses at the gene ends were 4 bases for V and 4 bases for J; bases not matched to a gene: 7. The CDR3 runs 15 residues. The chain's CDR3 is CASSQGQGLGETQYF. The CDR3 bases are TGCGCCAGCAGCCAGGGACAGGGGTTGGGAGAGACCCAGTACTTC.

On this clone itself: Sequence at one end of the junction differs from germline and may be a read error. The chain has TRBV7-2 and TRBJ2-5; no definite D call. Germline-derived CDR1 and CDR2 are SGHTA and FQGNSA. This CDR3 comprises 13 residues. The CDR3 reads CASSLEYQETQYF. In DNA form, the CDR3 reads TGTGCCAGCAGTTTAGAGTACCAAGAGACCCAGTACTTC.

This clone was picked up a small number of times. The chain couples TRBV7-6 to TRBJ1-5; possibly TRBD1 for D (5 bases). Trimming removed 0 bases at V and 5 bases at J, with 17 bases between. The germline CDR1 and CDR2 sequences are SGHVS and FNYEAQ. The CDR3 is 17 amino acids. The CDR3 DNA reads as TGTGCCAGCAGCTTAGCGCCCCTCGGCAGGGCCCATCAGCCCCAGCATTTT. This translates into CASSLAPLGRAHQPQHF.

V is TRBV11-2 and J is TRBJ2-7; a possible D gene is TRBD2 (7 bases). CDR1 SGHAT and CDR2 FQNNGV come from the germline V gene. This CDR3 has 15 residues. Trimming stripped 1 base from V and 3 bases from J, with 13 bases between. The CDR3 sequence: CASSLVGGGFYEQYF. As DNA, the CDR3 is TGTGCCAGCAGCTTAGTAGGGGGGGGATTCTACGAGCAGTACTTC.

This chain uses TRBV7-8 with TRBJ1-2; D is unresolved. Germline-derived CDR1 and CDR2 are SGHVS and FQNEAQ. V shed 2 bases and J shed 7 bases, with 11 bases lying between them. CDR3 length: 13 residues. The CDR3 nucleotides are TGTGCCAGCAGCTTACTCCAGGAGCGTGGCTACACCTTC. Translated, it gives CASSLLQERGYTF.

This clone was seen once. This rearrangement joins TRBV29-1 to TRBJ1-2, with D uncertain. The CDR3 is 11 amino acids. Germline V gene sequence: CDR1 SQVTM, CDR2 ANQGSEA. V lost 4 bases and J lost 7, with 10 bases in between. The CDR3 DNA is TGCAGCGTTGGCACCCCGGCTGGCTACACCTTC. Translating it yields CSVGTPAGYTF.

The genes are TRBV25-1 and TRBJ2-1; 9 positions match TRBD1. Germline values: CDR1 MGHDK, CDR2 SYGVNS. V lost 7 bases, J lost 2 bases, and 3 bases stayed unmatched. The CDR3 totals 14 residues. The CDR3 bases are TGTGCCAGCACCGGGACAGGGACCTACAATGAGCAGTTCTTC. Residues: CASTGTGTYNEQFF. The full variable domain, with the rest looked up from reference TRBV25-1 and TRBJ2-1, is EADIYQTPRYLVIGTGKKITLECSQTMGHDKMYWYQQDPGMELHLIHYSYGVNSTEKGDLSSESTVSRIRTEHFPLTLESARPSHTSQYLCASTGTGTYNEQFFGPGTRLTVL.